The subject of this entry is one TCR beta chain. V lost 0 bases, J lost 8 bases, and 15 bases lay in between. In germline, CDR1 is SGDLS, CDR2 YYNGEE. This CDR3 is built from 15 residues. Method: immunoSEQ multiplex PCR; TCRdb's copy keeps in-frame clones and lacks some. The sample lists 100,000 to 110,000 clones, roughly 90% occurring once. The sample originates from a study of T cell changes during pregnancy in multiple sclerosis. The starting material was peripheral blood, obtained after pregnancy. The clonotype originates from a female donor with multiple sclerosis, enrolled in a pregnancy study. V gene TRBV9 combines with J gene TRBJ2-4; D may be TRBD1 (5 bases). CDR3 bases: TGTGCCAGCAGCGTAGGGCAGGGCGGCTCGGACATTCAGTACTTC. Translating it yields CASSVGQGGSDIQYF.